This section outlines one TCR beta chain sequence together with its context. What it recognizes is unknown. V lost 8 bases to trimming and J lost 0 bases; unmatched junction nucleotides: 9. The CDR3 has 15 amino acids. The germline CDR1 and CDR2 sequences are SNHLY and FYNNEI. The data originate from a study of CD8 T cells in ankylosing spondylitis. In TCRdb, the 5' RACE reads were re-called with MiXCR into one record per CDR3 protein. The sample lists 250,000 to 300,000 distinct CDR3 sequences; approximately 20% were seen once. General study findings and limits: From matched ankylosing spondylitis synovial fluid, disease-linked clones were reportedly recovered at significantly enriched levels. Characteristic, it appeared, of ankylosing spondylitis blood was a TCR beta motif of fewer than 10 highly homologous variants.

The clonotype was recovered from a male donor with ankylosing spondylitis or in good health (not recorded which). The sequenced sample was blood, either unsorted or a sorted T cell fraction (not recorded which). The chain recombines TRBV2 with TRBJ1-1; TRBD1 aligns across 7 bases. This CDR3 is CASRLPGGMNTEAFF. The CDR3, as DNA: TGTGCCAGCCGGCTCCCAGGGGGGATGAACACTGAAGCTTTCTTT.